A single sample gave rise to the 10 T cell receptor beta chains below, sequenced in a study of graft-versus-host responses after intestinal transplantation. Antigens of these TCRs are unknown. Repertoires were generated with immunoSEQ multiplex PCR, while TCRdb's copy carries only in-frame clones and drops some. The repertoire holds more than 95,000 clones, with roughly 87% as singletons. The input for sequencing was unstimulated CD4+ T cells sorted from spleen or lymph node cells, taken before intestinal transplant. These receptors all come from a human donor who received an intestinal transplant.

The rearrangement joins TRBV5-4 to TRBJ2-3; the match to TRBD1 covers 8 bases. The CDR3 has 14 residues. The germline gives CDR1 SGHNT, CDR2 YYREEE (reference sequence). The junction had 1 base not matched to a gene; V was cut back by 3 bases and J by 1 base. Here the CDR3 DNA reads TGTGCCAGCAGCTCCAGGGGGCGCACAGATACGCAGTATTTT. Its protein product is CASSSRGRTDTQYF. The whole variable domain, filled in from reference TRBV5-4 and TRBJ2-3, reads ETGVTQSPTHLIKTRGQQVTLRCSSQSGHNTVSWYQQALGQGPQFIFQYYREEENGRGNFPPRFSGLQFPNYSSELNVNALELDDSALYLCASSSRGRTDTQYFGPGTRLTVL.

The chain carries TRBV5-5 and TRBJ2-1; 9 bases line up with TRBD2. Trimming cost V 2 bases and J 7 bases; bases outside gene matches: 1. This CDR3 is built from 13 residues. The germline gives CDR1 SGHKS, CDR2 YYEKEE (reference sequence). CDR3 sequence: CASSFTSGNEQFF. CDR3 in DNA: TGTGCCAGCAGCTTTACTAGCGGGAATGAGCAGTTCTTC.

This clone has more than one count but fewer than ten. This sequence joins TRBV28 and TRBJ2-7; possible D gene TRBD1, 5 bases. Deletions cut 6 bases from V and 6 bases from J, with 12 bases between. The CDR3 runs to 12 residues. Germline CDR1 reads MDHEN; CDR2 reads SYDVKM. CDR3 sequence reads: CASREIDSEQYF. The CDR3 DNA follows: TGTGCCAGCAGAGAGATCGACAGCGAGCAGTACTTC.

This clone was seen just once. V is TRBV5-4 and J is TRBJ2-7, with D possibly matching TRBD2 (6 bases). The V and J ends lost 4 bases and 4 bases respectively, with 18 bases between them. Per germline, CDR1 SGHNT and CDR2 YYREEE (reference sequence). There are 15 residues in the CDR3. As DNA, the CDR3 is TGTGCCAGCAGCGTTAGCGGAAACTACGATTACGAGCAGTACTTC. Amino acids: CASSVSGNYDYEQYF.

The gene calls are TRBV6-6 and TRBJ2-4; 12 bases are a match to TRBD2. There are 16 residues in the CDR3. V shed 5 bases, J shed 8 bases, and the junction held 10 bases outside the gene matches. The germline CDR1 and CDR2 sequences are MNHNY and SVGAGI (reference sequence). CDR3 region: CASSPQRTSGMDIQYF. CDR3 nucleotide sequence: TGTGCCAGCAGTCCCCAGAGGACTAGCGGGATGGACATTCAGTACTTC.

V usage is TRBV11-2 and J usage is TRBJ2-7, with D hard to call. In germline, CDR1 is SGHAT, CDR2 FQNNGV. The CDR3 extends over 17 amino acids. V was trimmed by 0 bases and J by 0 bases, leaving 15 bases between them. CDR3 amino acids: CASSLEWLRAHSYEQYF. The DNA for the CDR3 is TGTGCCAGCAGCTTAGAGTGGCTCCGGGCCCACTCCTACGAGCAGTACTTC.

This chain joins TRBV6-1 and TRBJ1-5, with D possibly TRBD1 on 5 matching bases. The CDR3 loop spans 17 amino acids. Between the trimmed V and J ends, which lost 2 bases and 9 bases, there was a span of 23 bases. Per the germline V gene, CDR1 is MNHNS and CDR2 is SASEGT. CDR3 nucleotides: TGTGCCAGCAGTGAAAGCGCGTGGGGCGGAGGTTGGGGGCCCCAGCATTTT. Protein: CASSESAWGGGWGPQHF.

Comment on this clone: The missing conserved phenylalanine or tryptophan at the end of this CDR3 makes a read error likely. This chain links TRBV4-1 with TRBJ1-6; D gene uncertain. The V end was cut by 0 bases, the J end by 9 bases, with 6 bases between. The germline V gene encodes CDR1 MGHRA and CDR2 YSYEKL. The CDR3 is made up of 13 amino acids. The CDR3: CASSQDDGSPLHL. CDR3 bases: TGCGCCAGCAGCCAAGATGATGGTTCACCCCTCCACCTT.

The CDR3, as DNA: TGTGCCAGCAAAAGGTCCGGAGGGGACGGGGAGACCCAGTACTTC. This translates into CASKRSGGDGETQYF. V gene TRBV6-5 combines with J gene TRBJ2-5; D is possibly TRBD2 (6 bases). Trimming pared 7 bases from V and 5 bases from J, leaving 20 bases between. The germline V gene encodes CDR1 MNHEY and CDR2 SVGAGI. CDR3 length: 15 residues.

This clone showed up just once. This chain uses TRBV18 with TRBJ2-2, with 13 nucleotides matching TRBD2. Trimming removed 3 bases from V and 2 bases from J; junction bases left unmatched: 9. CDR1 KGHSH and CDR2 LQKENI come from the germline V gene. The CDR3 is 19 amino acids. This chain's CDR3 is CASSPGLAGEKINTGELFF. For the CDR3, the DNA is TGTGCCAGCTCACCTGGACTAGCGGGAGAAAAAATCAACACCGGGGAGCTGTTTTTT.